This TCR beta chain was documented in a study of blood T cell repertoires in COVID-19. Study in general: The origin of the acute and convalescent COVID-19 samples was the United States, Italy and Spain.

Sequenced by immunoSEQ multiplex PCR; TCRdb stores in-frame clones only, minus some. The sample has fewer than 350,000 clones, less than 85% seen once. Trimming took off 6 bases at V and 6 bases at J, with 12 bases between the two ends. The CDR3 has 13 amino acids. Exposed enrollees encountered a COVID-19 case at some point within 2 weeks before study entry. The chain joins TRBV12-3 or TRBV12-4 to TRBJ2-1; the D is unclear. Material: PBMCs or T cells enriched from blood (not recorded which). This receptor was obtained from a woman aged 25 to 39 who had been exposed to COVID-19. In DNA, the CDR3 is TGTGCCAGCAGGCTGGAGAACCTCAATGAGCAGTTCTTC. Its protein is CASRLENLNEQFF.